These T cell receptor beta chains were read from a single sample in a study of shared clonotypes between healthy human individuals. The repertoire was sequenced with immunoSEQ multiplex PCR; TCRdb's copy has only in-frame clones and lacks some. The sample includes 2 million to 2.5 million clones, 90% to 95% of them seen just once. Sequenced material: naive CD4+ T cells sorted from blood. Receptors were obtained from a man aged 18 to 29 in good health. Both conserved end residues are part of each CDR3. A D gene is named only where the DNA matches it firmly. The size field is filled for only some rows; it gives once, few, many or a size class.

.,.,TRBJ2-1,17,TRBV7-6,CASSFRMRGLSYNEQFF,TGTGCCAGCAGCTTTAGGATGCGGGGGCTCTCCTACAATGAGCAGTTCTTC
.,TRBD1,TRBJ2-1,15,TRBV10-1,CASSDGQGASGEQFF,TGCGCCAGCAGTGATGGACAGGGGGCTAGCGGTGAGCAGTTCTTC
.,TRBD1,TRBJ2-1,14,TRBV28,CASSVDRWTSEQFF,TGTGCCAGCAGTGTGGACAGGTGGACGAGTGAGCAGTTCTTC
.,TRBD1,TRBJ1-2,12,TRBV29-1,CSVGQVNYGYTF,TGCAGCGTGGGACAGGTTAACTATGGCTACACCTTC
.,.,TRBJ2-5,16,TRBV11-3,CASSKGGSTVWETQYF,TGTGCCAGCAGCAAAGGGGGATCGACAGTCTGGGAGACCCAGTACTTC
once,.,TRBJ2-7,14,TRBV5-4,CASSFVSSLDEQYF,TGTGCCAGCAGCTTTGTCAGTAGTCTCGACGAGCAGTACTTC
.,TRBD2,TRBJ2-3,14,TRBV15,CATRTSGGTDTQYF,TGTGCCACCAGAACTAGCGGGGGCACAGATACGCAGTATTTT
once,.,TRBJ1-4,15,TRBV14,CASSQDGRTNEKLFF,TGTGCCAGCAGCCAAGATGGGAGAACTAATGAAAAACTGTTTTTT
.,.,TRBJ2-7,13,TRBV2,CASSEEVGYEQYF,TGTGCCAGCAGTGAGGAGGTAGGGTATGAGCAGTACTTC
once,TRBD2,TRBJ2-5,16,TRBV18,CASSPVSSGLQETQYF,TGTGCCAGCTCACCGGTCTCTAGCGGCCTCCAAGAGACCCAGTACTTC
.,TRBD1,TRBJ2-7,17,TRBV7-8,CASSSGQGLRSSYEQYF,TGTGCCAGCAGCTCTGGACAGGGGCTCCGCAGCTCCTACGAGCAGTACTTC
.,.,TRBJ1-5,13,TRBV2,CASSEDGYQPQHF,TGTGCCAGCAGTGAGGACGGGTATCAGCCCCAGCATTTT
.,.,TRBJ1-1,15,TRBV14,CASSQRGWYNTEAFF,TGTGCCAGCAGCCAACGGGGGTGGTACAACACTGAAGCTTTCTTT
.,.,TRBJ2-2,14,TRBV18,CASSIATNTGELFF,TGTGCCAGCTCAATTGCTACGAACACCGGGGAGCTGTTTTTT
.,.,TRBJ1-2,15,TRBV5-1,CASSLVPGANYGYTF,TGCGCCAGCAGCTTGGTTCCGGGTGCTAACTATGGCTACACCTTC
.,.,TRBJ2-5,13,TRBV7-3,CASSRDRSETQYF,TGTGCCAGCAGCCGAGACCGGTCGGAGACCCAGTACTTC
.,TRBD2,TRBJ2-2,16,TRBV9,CASSETGTSGTGELFF,TGTGCCAGCAGCGAAACCGGGACTAGCGGGACCGGGGAGCTGTTTTTT
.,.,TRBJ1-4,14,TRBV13,CASSPRVGRKKLFF,TGTGCCAGCAGCCCACGGGTTGGAAGGAAAAAACTGTTTTTT
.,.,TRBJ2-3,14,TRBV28,CASSLGGSTDTQYF,TGTGCCAGCAGTCTAGGCGGAAGCACAGATACGCAGTATTTT
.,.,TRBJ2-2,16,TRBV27,CASSLRQGSNTGELFF,TGTGCCAGCAGTTTAAGGCAGGGCTCCAACACCGGGGAGCTGTTTTTT
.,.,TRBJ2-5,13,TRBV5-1,CASRSYQGETQYF,TGCGCCAGCAGATCCTACCAAGGAGAGACCCAGTACTTC
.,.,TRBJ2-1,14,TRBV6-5,CATLTPRGDNEQFF,TGTGCCACCCTTACACCGAGAGGGGACAATGAGCAGTTCTTC
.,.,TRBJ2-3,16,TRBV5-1,CASSLAAGALQDTQYF,TGCGCCAGCAGCTTGGCGGCGGGGGCCCTTCAAGATACGCAGTATTTT
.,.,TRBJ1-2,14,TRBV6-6,CASSYSRGGDGYTF,TGTGCCAGCAGTTACTCGAGAGGGGGGGATGGCTACACCTTC
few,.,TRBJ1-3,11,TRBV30,CAWKWGNTIYF,TGTGCCTGGAAATGGGGAAACACCATATATTTT
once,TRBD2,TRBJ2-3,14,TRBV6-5,CASSSTSGRSTQYF,TGTGCCAGCAGTTCGACTAGCGGGAGGAGTACGCAGTATTTT
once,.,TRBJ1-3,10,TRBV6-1,CASSETTIYF,TGTGCCAGCAGTGAGACCACCATATATTTT
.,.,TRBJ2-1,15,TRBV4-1,CASSQVRSSYNEQFF,TGCGCCAGCAGCCAAGTGCGGAGCTCCTACAATGAGCAGTTCTTC
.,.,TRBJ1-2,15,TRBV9,CASGEGSPVNYGYTF,TGTGCCAGCGGGGAAGGGAGCCCCGTTAACTATGGCTACACCTTC
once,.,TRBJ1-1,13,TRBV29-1,CSVGLRMNTEAFF,TGCAGCGTTGGTCTTAGAATGAACACTGAAGCTTTCTTT
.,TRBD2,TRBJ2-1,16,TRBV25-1,CASSQTSGLGSSEQFF,TGTGCCAGCAGTCAAACTAGCGGGCTGGGTTCCTCTGAGCAGTTCTTC
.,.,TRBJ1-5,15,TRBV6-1,CASSEGQLPNQPQHF,TGTGCCAGCAGTGAAGGTCAGCTCCCCAATCAGCCCCAGCATTTT
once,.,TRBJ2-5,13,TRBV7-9,CASSPQGRETQYF,TGTGCCAGCAGCCCCCAGGGGAGAGAGACCCAGTACTTC
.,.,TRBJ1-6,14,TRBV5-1,CASSRDNYNSPLHF,TGCGCCAGCAGCAGGGACAATTATAATTCACCCCTCCACTTT
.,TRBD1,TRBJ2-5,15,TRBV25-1,CASSGRQGAVETQYF,TGTGCCAGCAGTGGAAGGCAGGGGGCCGTAGAGACCCAGTACTTC
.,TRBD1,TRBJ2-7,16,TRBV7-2,CASSLWGQGAIYEQYF,TGTGCCAGCAGCTTATGGGGACAGGGGGCTATCTACGAGCAGTACTTC
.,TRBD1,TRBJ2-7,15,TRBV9,CASSVGGGTGYEQYF,TGTGCCAGCAGCGTAGGAGGGGGGACAGGGTACGAGCAGTACTTC
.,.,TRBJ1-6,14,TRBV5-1,CASSPAGQNSPLHF,TGCGCCAGCAGCCCCGCGGGACAAAATTCACCCCTCCACTTT
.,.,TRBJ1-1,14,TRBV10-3,CAISEDRKNTEAFF,TGTGCCATCAGTGAGGACAGAAAGAACACTGAAGCTTTCTTT
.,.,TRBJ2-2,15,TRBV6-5,CASIGLSTFSGELFF,TGTGCCAGCATCGGCCTATCAACTTTTTCCGGGGAGCTGTTTTTT
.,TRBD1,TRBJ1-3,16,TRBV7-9,CASSRGQGGPGNTIYF,TGTGCCAGCAGCCGTGGACAGGGCGGGCCTGGAAACACCATATATTTT
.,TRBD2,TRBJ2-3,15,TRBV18,CASSGLAGVRDTQYF,TGTGCCAGCTCGGGACTAGCGGGAGTGAGAGATACGCAGTATTTT
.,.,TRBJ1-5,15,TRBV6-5,CASRPDSNSNQPQHF,TGTGCCAGCAGACCAGACAGTAATAGCAATCAGCCCCAGCATTTT
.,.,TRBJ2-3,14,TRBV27,CASSLLQGADTQYF,TGTGCCAGCAGTTTATTGCAGGGAGCAGATACGCAGTATTTT
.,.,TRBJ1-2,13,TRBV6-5,CASSSLPLGGYTF,TGTGCCAGCAGTTCTTTGCCTTTGGGGGGCTACACCTTC
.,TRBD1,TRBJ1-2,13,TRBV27,CASSGQGAKGYTF,TGTGCCAGCAGCGGACAGGGGGCGAAAGGCTACACCTTC
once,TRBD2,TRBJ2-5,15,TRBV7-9,CASTTGLAGQETQYF,TGTGCCAGCACCACAGGACTAGCGGGACAAGAGACCCAGTACTTC
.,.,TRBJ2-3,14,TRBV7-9,CASSVGTDTDTQYF,TGTGCCAGCAGCGTCGGGACGGACACAGATACGCAGTATTTT
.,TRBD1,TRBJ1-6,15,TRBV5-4,CASRLWTGSNSPLHF,TGTGCCAGCAGGTTGTGGACAGGGTCTAATTCACCCCTCCACTTT
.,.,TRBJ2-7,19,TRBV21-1,CASSKRSSDWHRSSYEQYF,TGTGCCAGCAGCAAAAGGTCGTCGGATTGGCACCGGAGCTCCTACGAGCAGTACTTC
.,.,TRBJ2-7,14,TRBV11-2,CASRQLTARSEQYF,TGTGCCAGCAGACAACTTACGGCCAGAAGCGAGCAGTACTTC
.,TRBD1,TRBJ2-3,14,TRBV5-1,CASSRTGSTDTQYF,TGCGCCAGCAGCCGGACAGGGTCCACAGATACGCAGTATTTT
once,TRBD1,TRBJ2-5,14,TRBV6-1,CASSKGQAPSRQYF,TGTGCCAGCAGCAAAGGACAGGCCCCTTCCCGTCAGTACTTC
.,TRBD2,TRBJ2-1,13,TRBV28,CATIAGGPDEQFF,TGTGCCACCATAGCGGGGGGGCCCGATGAGCAGTTCTTC
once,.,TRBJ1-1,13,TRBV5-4,CASSDGGEEKAFF,TGTGCCAGCAGCGACGGGGGGGAGGAGAAAGCTTTCTTT
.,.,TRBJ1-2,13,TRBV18,CATSPSGNYGYTF,TGTGCCACGAGTCCTTCGGGGAACTATGGCTACACCTTC
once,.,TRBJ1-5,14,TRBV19,CASSIGRPSYPQHF,TGTGCCAGTAGTATCGGACGGCCAAGTTACCCCCAGCATTTT
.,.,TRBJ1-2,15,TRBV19,CASSIDYRATYGYTF,TGTGCCAGTAGTATAGATTACCGAGCGACCTATGGCTACACCTTC
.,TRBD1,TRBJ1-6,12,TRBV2,CASHDRGQPLHF,TGTGCCAGCCACGACAGGGGCCAACCCCTCCACTTT
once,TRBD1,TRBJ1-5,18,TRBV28,CASSLTGTGLTSNQPQHF,TGTGCCAGCAGTCTAACAGGGACAGGGTTGACTAGCAATCAGCCCCAGCATTTT